A selection of T cell receptor beta chains follows, all from one sample in a study of somatic mutations in cytotoxic T cells in rheumatoid arthritis. Profiling relied on immunoSEQ multiplex PCR, and the TCRdb table lists in-frame clones only, not all of them. The data contain roughly 20,000 clones, around 70% of them singletons. The sequencing sample was made of CD8+ T cells sorted from blood. These receptors were collected from a woman aged 60-70 years in good health. Each CDR3 is given with its conserved first and last residue. D genes are given only for firm matches. Clone size is stated in some rows and not others, as once, few, many or a class when expanded.

>TRBJ2-7|TRBD1|TRBV6-4|medium-sized
TGTGCCAGCAGCCCGGGACAGGCCGTGGGGGAGCAGTACTTC
CASSPGQAVGEQYF
>TRBJ2-7|-|TRBV9|-
TGTGCCAGCAGCTTAGGATTCGGAACGGACGAGCAGTACTTC
CASSLGFGTDEQYF
>TRBJ1-1|-|TRBV4-1|-
TGCGCCAGCAGCCAACGTCAGGGAGGAGCTGAAGCTTTCTTT
CASSQRQGGAEAFF
>TRBJ2-5|TRBD2|TRBV27|-
TGTGCCAGCAGTCTCCTAGCGGGGAAGGAAGAGACCCAGTACTTC
CASSLLAGKEETQYF
>TRBJ1-3|-|TRBV29-1|-
TGCAGCGTTGAGCGGTTACGCTCTGGAAACACCATATATTTT
CSVERLRSGNTIYF
>TRBJ1-5|TRBD1|TRBV27|few
TGTGCCAGCAGCCAGGGGGGGGGTCTGGTTCAGCCCCAGCATTTT
CASSQGGGLVQPQHF
>TRBJ2-1|TRBD2|TRBV27|-
TGTGCCAGCAGTTTCTCACCCGGGGTAGCGGGAGGCTACAATGAGCAGTTCTTC
CASSFSPGVAGGYNEQFF
>TRBJ2-6|-|TRBV7-9|-
TGTGCCAGCAGCTCCCCGACCGGGAGTACCTCTGGGGCCAACGTCCTGACTTTC
CASSSPTGSTSGANVLTF
>TRBJ1-1|-|TRBV5-6|-
TGTGCCAGCAGCTTGGGGGACACTGAAGCTTTCTTT
CASSLGDTEAFF
>TRBJ1-1|TRBD1|TRBV11-2|few
TGTGCCAGCCAGGGGGCGAGCACTGAAGCTTTCTTT
CASQGASTEAFF
>TRBJ2-1|TRBD1|TRBV11-3|-
TGTGCCAGCAGCCTACAGGGGGAGACCTACAATGAGCAGTTCTTC
CASSLQGETYNEQFF
>TRBJ1-1|TRBD1|TRBV18|-
TGTGCCAGCTCACCGGGACAGGGCGCCAACACTGAAGCTTTCTTT
CASSPGQGANTEAFF